This T cell receptor beta chain was identified in a study of blood T cell repertoires in COVID-19. CDR1 and CDR2 from the germline V gene are SGHTA and FQGNSA. V lost 4 bases and J 1 base, leaving 13 bases between the germline ends. The CDR3 loop spans 15 amino acids. The method was immunoSEQ multiplex PCR; TCRdb's version includes in-frame clones alone and lacks a portion of them. Among around 53,000 clones listed, around 87% were seen once. Material: peripheral blood. This TCR was sampled from a woman in her fifties or sixties with COVID-19, enrolled during active disease. The chain uses TRBV7-2 and TRBJ2-5; perhaps TRBD2 as D (6 bases). This chain's CDR3 is CASSSQTGAQETQYF. CDR3 coding DNA: TGTGCCAGCAGCTCACAGACGGGAGCCCAAGAGACCCAGTACTTC.